This T cell receptor (beta chain) was documented in a study of T cell repertoires in cytomegalovirus infection. Background on the study: The study used recently identified HLA-C-restricted and well-studied HLA-B-restricted CMV epitopes. Public TCR beta signatures were indicative of both CMV infection and a matching HLA type.

One entry per CDR3 protein, called by TCRdb with MiXCR from the reads. The table lists approximately 910,000 distinct CDR3 sequences, less than 35% of them singletons. Germline V gene sequence: CDR1 SQVTM, CDR2 ANQGSEA. The CDR3 has 13 residues. V was pared by 4 bases and J by 0 bases, with 6 bases between. This clonotype was recorded a few times. Its target is not known. Findings and limits, study-wide: Ex vivo responses were dominated by HLA-C-restricted CMV-specific TCR beta clonotypes.

The receptor was derived from a human donor in good health (CMV status not recorded). Some clones in this sample may be carry-over from other donors' samples. V usage is TRBV29-1 and J usage is TRBJ2-2; D gene uncertain. Sequences were derived from cultured CD8+ T cells from PBMCs, sampled from culture after CMV antigen stimulation. CDR3 DNA: TGCAGCGTTGTTGTCCCGAACACCGGGGAGCTGTTTTTT. It is translated as CSVVVPNTGELFF.